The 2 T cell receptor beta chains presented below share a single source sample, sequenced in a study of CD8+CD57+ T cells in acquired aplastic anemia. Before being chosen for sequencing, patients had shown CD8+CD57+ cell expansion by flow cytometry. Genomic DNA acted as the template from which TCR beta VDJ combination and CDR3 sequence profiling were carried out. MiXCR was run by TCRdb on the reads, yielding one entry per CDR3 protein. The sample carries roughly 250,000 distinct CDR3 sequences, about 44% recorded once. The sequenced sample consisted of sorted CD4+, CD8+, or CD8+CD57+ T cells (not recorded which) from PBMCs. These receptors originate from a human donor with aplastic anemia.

CDR3 residues: CASSFGLAGGKEQFF. The DNA of the CDR3 is TGTGCCAGCAGCTTTGGACTAGCGGGAGGCAAAGAGCAGTTCTTC. This chain links TRBV7-9 with TRBJ2-1, with 14 nucleotides matching TRBD2. This CDR3 region has 15 residues. V lost 3 bases and J lost 10; bases outside the gene matches: 5. The germline gives CDR1 SEHNR, CDR2 FQNEAQ (reference sequence).

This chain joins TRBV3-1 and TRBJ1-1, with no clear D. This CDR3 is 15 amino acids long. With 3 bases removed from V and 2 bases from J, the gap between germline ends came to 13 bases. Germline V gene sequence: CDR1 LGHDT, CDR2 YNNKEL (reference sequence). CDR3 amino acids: CASSQTRGGNTEAFF. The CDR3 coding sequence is TGTGCCAGCAGCCAGACGCGGGGTGGCAACACTGAAGCTTTCTTT.